One sample yielded the 8 T cell receptor beta chains listed below, sequenced in a study of radiotherapy plus CTLA-4 blockade in lung cancer. TCRdb's copy holds only in-frame clones and misses some; the assay was immunoSEQ multiplex PCR. The data contain about 77,000 clones, roughly 80% of them singletons. The sequencing used peripheral blood, collected from a patient treated with radiotherapy plus ipilimumab. These receptors originate from a human donor with non-small cell lung cancer whose response to radiotherapy plus ipilimumab could not be evaluated.

CDR3 sequence: CASSLGGLYYGYTF. The CDR3 DNA follows: TGTGCCAGCAGCTTAGGGGGCCTGTACTATGGCTACACCTTC. The chain couples TRBV7-2 to TRBJ1-2, with D possibly being TRBD1 (5 bases). CDR1 is SGHTA and CDR2 is FQGNSA in the germline V gene. This CDR3 comprises 14 residues. V lost 1 base, J lost 3 bases, and 9 bases lay in between.

The gene calls are TRBV9 and TRBJ2-1, with D possibly matching TRBD2 (6 bases). CDR3 length: 14 amino acids. CDR1 is SGDLS and CDR2 is YYNGEE in the germline V gene. With 2 bases removed from V and 1 base from J, the gap between germline ends came to 7 bases. The CDR3 region has the DNA TGTGCCAGCAGCGTCGGGGGATCCTACAATGAGCAGTTCTTC. Residues: CASSVGGSYNEQFF.

In DNA form, the CDR3 reads TGCGCCAGCAGCTTAACGACAGGGGGCGCCTCTGAAGCTTTCTTT. Its protein is CASSLTTGGASEAFF. This chain links TRBV5-1 with TRBJ1-1; TRBD1 matches 10 bases. CDR1 is SGHRS, CDR2 YFSETQ, per germline. The CDR3 contains 15 residues. V shed 2 bases and J 6 bases; nucleotides not matched to a gene: 7.

This rearrangement joins TRBV28 to TRBJ1-5; unclear D gene. The germline gives CDR1 MDHEN, CDR2 SYDVKM. This CDR3 has 18 residues. The germline V and J ends were trimmed by 1 base and 4 bases, with 20 bases remaining between them. CDR3 sequence (DNA): TGTGCCAGCAGTTTATTTGGTTGGAGGGTGAAGCCTAATCAGCCCCAGCATTTT. This translates into CASSLFGWRVKPNQPQHF.

The V call is TRBV7-6, the J call TRBJ2-2, with TRBD2 as a possible D gene (6 bases). V lost 4 bases, J lost 6 bases, and 9 bases lay in between. The CDR3 has 13 amino acids. Germline V gene lookup returns CDR1 SGHVS and CDR2 FNYEAQ. The CDR3 bases are TGTGCCAGCAGCTCATCTAGCGCCGGGGAGCTGTTTTTT. Translation gives CASSSSSAGELFF.

The chain employs TRBV6-1 and TRBJ1-5; 8 bases match TRBD1. The CDR3 sequence is 17 residues long. Germline-derived CDR1 and CDR2 are MNHNS and SASEGT. After removal of 0 bases from V and 6 bases from J, the junction contained 10 bases not matched to a gene. The CDR3 region is CASSEAHTGGWGQPQHF. DNA for the CDR3: TGTGCCAGCAGTGAAGCGCACACAGGGGGATGGGGTCAGCCCCAGCATTTT.

The chain uses TRBV2 and TRBJ1-5; 7 bases align to TRBD1. Germline V gives CDR1 SNHLY, CDR2 FYNNEI. The ends lost 6 bases at V and 4 bases at J; junction bases unmatched: 15. This CDR3 is 17 amino acids long. The CDR3 spells CASSPTKTGFGNQPQHF. The CDR3 nucleotides read TGTGCCAGCAGCCCAACGAAGACAGGGTTCGGGAATCAGCCCCAGCATTTT.

This clone was picked up a small number of times. The gene calls are TRBV5-4 and TRBJ2-1, with 9 bases lining up with TRBD1. Germline V gives CDR1 SGHNT, CDR2 YYREEE (reference sequence). The CDR3 sequence is 14 residues long. The V segment lost 4 bases and the J segment 5 bases; nucleotides outside the gene matches: 4. CDR3 residues: CASSGRDRDNEQFF. DNA for the CDR3: TGTGCCAGCAGCGGCCGGGACAGGGACAATGAGCAGTTCTTC.